This T cell receptor beta chain was identified during a study of blood T cell dynamics during melanoma immunotherapy. The overall study: First-line therapy was either pembrolizumab or nivolumab with ipilimumab for metastatic melanoma.

Time point indicated: pre-treatment baseline. After removal of 3 bases from V and 7 bases from J, the junction contained 3 bases not matched to a gene. The CDR3 is made up of 13 amino acids. CDR1 and CDR2 (germline): SQVTM, ANQGSEA. Sequenced by immunoSEQ multiplex PCR; TCRdb stores in-frame clones only, minus some. The data contain 14,000 or so clones, about nine tenths of them seen just once; the ten biggest clones take up around 6%. The sequence came from a human donor with melanoma. The J gene is TRBJ2-4, the V gene TRBV29-1; TRBD1 matches at 10 bases. The specimen comprised blood, sampled from a patient treated with checkpoint blockade. The CDR3 nucleotides are TGCAGCGTTGATGGACAGGGGGGGAACATTCAGTACTTC. It encodes CSVDGQGGNIQYF. The full variable domain, in which reference TRBV29-1 and TRBJ2-4 provide the parts outside the CDR3, is SAVISQKPSRDICQRGTSLTIQCQVDSQVTMMFWYRQQPGQSLTLIATANQGSEATYESGFVIDKFPISRPNLTFSTLTVSNMSPEDSSIYLCSVDGQGGNIQYFGAGTRLSVL.